The next 11 T cell receptor beta chains were all read from a single sample in a study of radiotherapy plus CTLA-4 blockade in lung cancer. Measured with immunoSEQ multiplex PCR; TCRdb has only the in-frame clones, and not every one. Of 80,000 or so clones in the sample, around 80% were seen once. Sequenced here: peripheral blood, sampled from a patient treated with radiotherapy plus ipilimumab. These receptors all stem from a human donor with non-small cell lung cancer who had stable disease on radiotherapy plus ipilimumab.

V and J are TRBV11-2 and TRBJ1-6, with D tentatively TRBD1 (5 bases). Germline loops: CDR1 SGHAT, CDR2 FQNNGV. This CDR3 spans 19 amino acids. With 0 bases removed from V and 1 base from J, the gap between germline ends came to 16 bases. The CDR3 region has the DNA TGTGCCAGCAGCTTAGAGGGCAGGGTCGCTGGGTCCTATAATTCACCCCTCCACTTT. Translated, it gives CASSLEGRVAGSYNSPLHF.

The gene calls are TRBV6-6 and TRBJ2-5, with TRBD2 as a possible D gene (7 bases). CDR3 size: 14 residues. Trimming pared 6 bases from V and 5 bases from J, leaving 16 bases between. From germline, CDR1 is MNHNY and CDR2 SVGAGI (reference sequence). The CDR3 reads CASSLGRGAETQYF. DNA of the CDR3: TGTGCCAGCAGCCTGGGGAGGGGGGCCGAGACCCAGTACTTC.

The chain joins TRBV9 to TRBJ2-1; 8 nucleotides agree with TRBD2. The CDR3 contains 16 residues. Per the germline V gene, CDR1 is SGDLS and CDR2 is YYNGEE. V gave up 0 bases and J gave up 7 bases; unmatched junction bases: 9. DNA for the CDR3: TGTGCCAGCAGCGTAGAGCCGGGGGGGGCCTCGAATGAGCAGTTCTTC. This translates into CASSVEPGGASNEQFF.

This clone appeared a few times. V gene TRBV7-8 combines with J gene TRBJ2-7; 8 positions agree with TRBD1. With 5 bases clipped from V and 2 bases from J, the junction kept 11 bases outside the gene matches. Germline V lookup: CDR1 SGHVS, CDR2 FQNEAQ. The CDR3 contains 16 residues. DNA for the CDR3: TGTGCCAGCAGCCCGCCATTTAGGACAGGGCCCTACGAGCAGTACTTC. It specifies CASSPPFRTGPYEQYF.

The V and J genes are TRBV2 and TRBJ1-2; D uncertain. CDR3 length: 12 residues. The germline gives CDR1 SNHLY, CDR2 FYNNEI. The ends were cut back, 6 bases at V and 2 bases at J, with 7 bases in the middle. Here the CDR3 reads CASRVSNYGYTF. The CDR3 bases are TGTGCCAGCAGAGTCTCAAACTATGGCTACACCTTC.

CDR3 in DNA: TGTGCCACCATTGGGCCCACCTACGAGCAGTACTTC. This encodes CATIGPTYEQYF. The rearrangement links TRBV28 to TRBJ2-5; D remains ambiguous. The end of the DNA fits TRBJ2-7 better, so the J call may be wrong. Germline V gene lookup returns CDR1 MDHEN and CDR2 SYDVKM. CDR3 length: 12 amino acids.

V and J are TRBV10-1 and TRBJ2-1; 8 bases agree with TRBD2. J lost 0 bases, V lost 5 bases, and 3 bases had no gene match. In germline, CDR1 is WNHNN, CDR2 SYGVQD (reference sequence). CDR3 length: 15 residues. Here the CDR3 reads CASSLAGSSYNEQFF. The CDR3 DNA sequence: TGCGCCAGCAGTTTAGCGGGGTCCTCCTACAATGAGCAGTTCTTC.

This sequence joins TRBV6-5 and TRBJ1-1; TRBD1 is a possible D gene (6 bases). V shed 6 bases and J shed 4 bases, with 15 bases lying between them. CDR3 length: 14 amino acids. Germline loops: CDR1 MNHEY, CDR2 SVGAGI. The CDR3 DNA follows: TGTGCCAGCAGGGAAGCGACAGGTCCCACTGAAGCTTTCTTT. Translated: CASREATGPTEAFF.

This clone was seen only a few times. V gene TRBV6-1 combines with J gene TRBJ1-1; no reliable D call. Germline CDR1 MNHNS, CDR2 SASEGT. V lost 6 bases and J 2 bases, leaving 10 bases between the germline ends. The CDR3 runs 13 residues. Here the CDR3 reads CASRSTVNTEAFF. The CDR3 DNA reads as TGTGCCAGCAGGTCGACGGTAAACACTGAAGCTTTCTTT.

V and J are TRBV30 and TRBJ1-1; D unclear. Between the trimmed V and J ends, which lost 5 bases and 1 base, there was a span of 14 bases. Per the germline V gene, CDR1 is GTSNPN and CDR2 is SVGIG (reference sequence). The CDR3 extends over 14 amino acids. CDR3 DNA: TGTGCCTGGGTATGGGGAAACTCGAACACTGAAGCTTTCTTT. Encoded protein: CAWVWGNSNTEAFF.

This clone was counted only a few times. Other DNA sequences of this sample code for an identical CDR3. V gene TRBV7-9 combines with J gene TRBJ2-7; tentative D call: TRBD2 (5 bases). The germline CDR1 and CDR2 sequences are SEHNR and FQNEAQ (reference sequence). The V end lost 2 bases, the J end lost 7 bases, and 9 bases lay between the germline ends. The CDR3 is 12 residues long. CDR3 coding DNA: TGTGCCAGCAGCTTAATCGGAGGTGAGCAGTACTTC. This codes for CASSLIGGEQYF.